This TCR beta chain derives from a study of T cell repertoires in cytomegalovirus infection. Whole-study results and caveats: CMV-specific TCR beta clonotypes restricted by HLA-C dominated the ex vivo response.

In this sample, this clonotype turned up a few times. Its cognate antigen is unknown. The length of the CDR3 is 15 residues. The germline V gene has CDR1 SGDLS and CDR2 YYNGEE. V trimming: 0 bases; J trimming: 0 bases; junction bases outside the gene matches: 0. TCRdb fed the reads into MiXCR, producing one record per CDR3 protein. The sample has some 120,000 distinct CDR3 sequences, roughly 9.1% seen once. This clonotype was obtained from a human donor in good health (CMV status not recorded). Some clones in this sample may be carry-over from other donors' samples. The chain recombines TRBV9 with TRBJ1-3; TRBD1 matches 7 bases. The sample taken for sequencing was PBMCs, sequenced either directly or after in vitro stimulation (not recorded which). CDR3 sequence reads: CASSVGQGSGNTIYF. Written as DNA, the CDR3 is TGTGCCAGCAGCGTAGGACAGGGCTCTGGAAACACCATATATTTT.